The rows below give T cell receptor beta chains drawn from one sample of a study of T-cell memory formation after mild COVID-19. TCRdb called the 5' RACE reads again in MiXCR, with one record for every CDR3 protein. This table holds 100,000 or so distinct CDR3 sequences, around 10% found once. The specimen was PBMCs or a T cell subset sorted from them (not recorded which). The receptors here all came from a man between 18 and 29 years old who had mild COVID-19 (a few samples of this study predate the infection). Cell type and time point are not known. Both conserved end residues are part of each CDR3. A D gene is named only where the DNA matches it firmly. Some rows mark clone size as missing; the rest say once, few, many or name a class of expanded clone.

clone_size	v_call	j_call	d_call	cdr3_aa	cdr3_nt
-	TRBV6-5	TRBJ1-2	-	CASSQTSWGLHGYTF	TGTGCCAGCAGTCAGACATCTTGGGGGCTCCATGGCTACACCTTC
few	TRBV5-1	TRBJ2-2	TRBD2	CASSLSSGLNTGELFF	TGCGCCAGCAGCTTGAGTAGCGGGCTAAACACCGGGGAGCTGTTTTTT
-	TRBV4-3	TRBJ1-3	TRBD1	CASSPGQGMNTIYF	TGCGCCAGCAGCCCCGGACAGGGGATGAACACCATATATTTT
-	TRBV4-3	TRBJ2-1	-	CASSHAENNEQFF	TGCGCCAGCAGCCACGCAGAGAACAATGAGCAGTTCTTC
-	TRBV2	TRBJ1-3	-	CASRTSPFQGYSGNTIYF	TGTGCCAGCAGGACAAGTCCTTTCCAGGGCTACTCTGGAAACACCATATATTTT
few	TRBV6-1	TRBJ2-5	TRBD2	CASSGRSGGASETQYF	TGTGCCAGCAGTGGCCGTAGCGGGGGGGCCTCAGAGACCCAGTACTTC
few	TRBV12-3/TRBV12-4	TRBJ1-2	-	CASSLGRVYGYTF	TGTGCCAGCAGTCTCGGGCGGGTCTATGGCTACACCTTC
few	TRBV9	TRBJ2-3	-	CASSVEGGSTDTQYF	TGTGCCAGCAGCGTAGAGGGCGGGAGCACAGATACGCAGTATTTT
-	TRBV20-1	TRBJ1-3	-	CSAREVSGNTIYF	TGCAGTGCTAGAGAAGTCTCTGGAAACACCATATATTTT
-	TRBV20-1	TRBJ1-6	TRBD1	CSVATTGPNSPLHF	TGCAGTGTCGCAACGACAGGGCCTAATTCACCCCTCCACTTT
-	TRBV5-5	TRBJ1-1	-	CASRRWDTEAFF	TGTGCCTCGCGAAGGTGGGACACTGAAGCTTTCTTT
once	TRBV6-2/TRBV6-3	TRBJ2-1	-	CASSPHVGVYNEQLF	TGTGCCAGCAGTCCCCATGTTGGGGTTTACAATGAGCAGTTATTC
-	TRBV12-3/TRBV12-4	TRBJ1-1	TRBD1	CASSRPGQGTTEAFF	TGTGCCAGCAGCAGACCGGGACAGGGGACCACTGAAGCTTTCTTT
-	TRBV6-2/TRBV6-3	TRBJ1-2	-	CASSYSGRTVRDTF	TGTGCCAGCAGTTACTCAGGTCGGACGGTCCGGGACACCTTC
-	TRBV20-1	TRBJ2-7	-	CSAPAGGHSYEQYF	TGCAGTGCCCCGGCCGGGGGGCACTCCTACGAGCAGTACTTC
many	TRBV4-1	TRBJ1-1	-	CASSPPTLMNTEAFF	TGCGCCAGCAGCCCACCTACTCTCATGAACACTGAAGCTTTCTTT
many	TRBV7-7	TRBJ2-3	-	CASSLREGTDTQYF	TGTGCTAGCAGCTTACGGGAAGGCACAGATACGCAGTATTTT
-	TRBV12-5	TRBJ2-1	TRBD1	CASGLTGTGEDEQFF	TGTGCTAGTGGTTTGACCGGGACAGGGGAAGATGAGCAGTTCTTC
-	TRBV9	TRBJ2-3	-	CASSVEGDTDTQYF	TGTGCCAGCAGCGTTGAGGGGGACACAGATACGCAGTATTTT
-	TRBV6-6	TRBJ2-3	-	CATRRESTDTQYF	TGTGCCACCCGAAGGGAAAGCACAGATACGCAGTATTTT
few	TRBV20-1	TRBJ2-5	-	CSAVRRTTQETQYF	TGCAGTGCCGTCAGGCGGACTACTCAAGAGACCCAGTACTTC
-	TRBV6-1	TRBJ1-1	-	CASSEYQGLRRDDTEAFF	TGTGCCAGCAGTGAATACCAGGGCTTAAGACGTGACGACACTGAAGCTTTCTTT
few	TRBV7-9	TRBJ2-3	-	CASSLPPGQQLLDTQYF	TGTGCCAGCAGCCTCCCCCCTGGACAGCAGTTATTGGATACGCAGTATTTT
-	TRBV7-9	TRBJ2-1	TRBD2	CASSSRLAGAKDEQFF	TGTGCCAGCAGCTCTCGACTAGCGGGGGCGAAGGATGAGCAGTTCTTC
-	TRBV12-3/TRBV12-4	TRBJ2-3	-	CASSLNRATDTQYF	TGTGCCAGCAGTTTAAACAGGGCAACAGATACGCAGTATTTT
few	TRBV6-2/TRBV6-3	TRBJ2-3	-	CASSYSRATHTDTQYF	TGTGCCAGCAGTTACTCCAGAGCAACACACACAGATACGCAGTATTTT
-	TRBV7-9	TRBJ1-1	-	CASSSTGGRDTEAFF	TGTGCCAGCAGCTCAACTGGGGGACGGGACACTGAAGCTTTCTTT
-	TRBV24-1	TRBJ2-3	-	CATSDQTRDTQYF	TGTGCCACCAGTGACCAAACTCGAGATACGCAGTATTTT
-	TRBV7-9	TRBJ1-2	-	CASSLTGLNYGYTF	TGTGCCAGCAGTCTAACAGGCTTGAACTATGGCTACACCTTC
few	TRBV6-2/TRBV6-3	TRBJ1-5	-	CASSYGSGGQPQHF	TGTGCCAGCAGTTACGGCAGCGGGGGCCAGCCCCAGCATTTT
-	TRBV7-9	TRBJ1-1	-	CASSTEGAEAFF	TGTGCCAGCAGCACCGAGGGGGCTGAAGCTTTCTTT
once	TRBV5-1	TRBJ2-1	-	CASSSDPPVNEQFF	TGCGCCAGCAGCTCGGACCCCCCGGTCAATGAGCAGTTCTTC
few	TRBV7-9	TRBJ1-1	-	CASIRGNTEAFF	TGTGCCAGCATCCGGGGAAACACTGAAGCTTTCTTT
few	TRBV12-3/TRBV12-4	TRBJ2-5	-	CASSPPPVRETQYF	TGTGCCAGCAGCCCTCCGCCAGTCCGGGAGACCCAGTACTTC
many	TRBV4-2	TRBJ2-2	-	CASSQDGTGELFF	TGTGCCAGCAGCCAAGATGGCACCGGGGAGCTGTTTTTT
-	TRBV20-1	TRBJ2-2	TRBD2	CSASPGLDRNAGELFF	TGCAGTGCTAGTCCGGGACTAGATCGGAACGCCGGGGAGCTGTTTTTT
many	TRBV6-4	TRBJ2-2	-	CASSDSGDTGELFF	TGTGCCAGCAGTGACTCGGGGGATACCGGGGAGCTGTTTTTT
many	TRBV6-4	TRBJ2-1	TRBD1	CASSDAGGSYNEQFF	TGTGCCAGCAGTGACGCAGGGGGTTCCTACAATGAGCAGTTCTTC
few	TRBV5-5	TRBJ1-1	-	CASSLDGGQLLAFF	TGTGCCAGCAGCTTGGACGGAGGCCAACTCTTAGCTTTCTTT
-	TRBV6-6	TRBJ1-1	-	CASSYGIHGTAFF	TGTGCCAGCAGTTACGGGATACATGGTACCGCTTTCTTT
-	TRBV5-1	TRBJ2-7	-	CASSGPYEQYF	TGCGCCAGCAGTGGGCCCTACGAGCAGTACTTC
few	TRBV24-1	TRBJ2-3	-	CATSDPTRGGGSDTQYF	TGTGCCACCAGTGACCCTACGAGGGGGGGCGGGTCAGATACGCAGTATTTT
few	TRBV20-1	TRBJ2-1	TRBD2	CSTGSHGTSDNEQFF	TGCAGCACTGGCAGCCACGGGACTAGCGACAATGAGCAGTTCTTC
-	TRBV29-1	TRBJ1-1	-	CSVDAATWANTEAFF	TGCAGCGTTGACGCCGCGACCTGGGCAAACACTGAAGCTTTCTTT
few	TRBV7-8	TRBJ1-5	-	CASSPRPRPSNQPQHF	TGTGCCAGCAGCCCCCGACCTCGACCGAGCAATCAGCCCCAGCATTTT
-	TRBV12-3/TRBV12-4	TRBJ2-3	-	CASSLVLAKDTQYF	TGTGCCAGCAGTTTAGTCCTAGCGAAAGATACGCAGTATTTT
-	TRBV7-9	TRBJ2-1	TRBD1	CASSSGQGAYNEQFF	TGTGCCAGCAGCTCAGGACAGGGTGCCTACAATGAGCAGTTCTTC
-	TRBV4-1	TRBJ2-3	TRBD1	CASSLRQGQADTQYF	TGCGCCAGCAGCCTTCGACAGGGACAGGCAGATACGCAGTATTTT
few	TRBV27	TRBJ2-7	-	CASSSLYQGLYEQYF	TGTGCCAGCAGTTCCCTCTACCAGGGGCTGTACGAGCAGTACTTC
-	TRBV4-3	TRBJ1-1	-	CASSQDLGVNTEAFF	TGCGCCAGCAGCCAAGATCTTGGAGTGAACACTGAAGCTTTCTTT
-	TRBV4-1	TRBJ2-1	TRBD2	CASSQEDSGNEQFF	TGCGCCAGCAGCCAAGAGGATAGCGGGAATGAGCAGTTCTTC
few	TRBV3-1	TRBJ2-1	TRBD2	CASSQVVRGGDDEQFF	TGTGCCAGCAGCCAAGTAGTACGCGGGGGGGATGATGAGCAGTTCTTC
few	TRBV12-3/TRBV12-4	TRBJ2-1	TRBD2	CASSPPFSGGNNEQFF	TGTGCCAGCAGCCCTCCTTTTAGCGGGGGGAACAATGAGCAGTTCTTC
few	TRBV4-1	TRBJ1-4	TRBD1	CASSQRPGTDIRGEKLFF	TGCGCCAGCAGCCAACGACCCGGGACAGATATTCGGGGTGAAAAACTGTTTTTT